The 17 T cell receptor beta chains listed next were all sequenced from one sample in a study of shared clonotypes between healthy human individuals. Profiled with immunoSEQ multiplex PCR; TCRdb holds only in-frame clones, not every one. The sample has 950,000 to 1,300,000 clones, roughly 80% seen once; the top ten hold approximately 1.5%. Sequencing was carried out using memory CD4+ T cells sorted from blood. Subset: CD45RA-negative fraction. The source of these receptors is a man aged 18 to 29 in good health.

This sequence joins TRBV28 and TRBJ1-4, with 8 nucleotides matching TRBD1. Germline-derived CDR1 and CDR2 are MDHEN and SYDVKM. The CDR3 contains 16 residues. V lost 5 bases and J lost 4; bases outside the gene matches: 9. The CDR3 DNA follows: TGTGCCAGCAGTCTCGGACAGGGACGTATTAATGAAAAACTGTTTTTT. This gives the protein CASSLGQGRINEKLFF.

The chain links TRBV11-2 to TRBJ2-2, with TRBD1 matching 8 bases. V gave up 5 bases and J gave up 5 bases; unmatched junction bases: 13. This CDR3 is built from 17 residues. Germline V gives CDR1 SGHAT, CDR2 FQNNGV. In DNA, the CDR3 is TGTGCCAGCAGCCTCCGGACAGGGACAATAATAACCGGGGAGCTGTTTTTT. Translated: CASSLRTGTIITGELFF.

Points on this clone: Within the sample, other DNA sequences also encode this same CDR3. The chain recombines TRBV6-6 with TRBJ2-1; TRBD2 matches at 11 bases. CDR3 length: 15 amino acids. Germline trimming cut 6 bases from V and 3 bases from J; bases unmatched to any gene: 4. CDR1 and CDR2 from the germline V gene are MNHNY and SVGAGI (reference sequence). CDR3 residues: CASSLGTSGYNEQFF. The CDR3 nucleotides read TGTGCCAGCAGCCTCGGGACTAGCGGCTACAATGAGCAGTTCTTC.

A single count supports this clone. This chain uses TRBV6-4 with TRBJ2-7, with no clear D. Germline CDR1 MRHNA, CDR2 SNTAGT. The CDR3 is made up of 11 amino acids. Trimming left V 5 bases short and J 5 bases short, with 7 bases between. The CDR3 region has the DNA TGTGCCAGCAGTCCAGAAAACGAGCAGTACTTC. Its translation: CASSPENEQYF.

The V gene is TRBV7-3, the J gene TRBJ2-3; TRBD2 agrees at 10 bases. The V gene's germline CDR1 is SGHTA and CDR2 FQGTGA. V shed 5 bases, J shed 3 bases, and the junction held 8 bases outside the gene matches. This CDR3 has 16 residues. The CDR3 region is CASSEGSSGGTDTQYF. In DNA form, the CDR3 reads TGTGCCAGCAGCGAGGGTTCTAGCGGGGGTACAGATACGCAGTATTTT.

V gene TRBV10-3 combines with J gene TRBJ1-4; tentatively, D is TRBD1 (5 bases). V was cut by 3 bases and J by 5 bases, with 13 bases left in between. CDR3 length: 15 amino acids. Germline V gene data show CDR1 as ENHRY and CDR2 as SYGVKD. The CDR3 DNA follows: TGTGCCATCAGTGAAGGGGTGGGCACGAATGAAAAACTGTTTTTT. It translates to CAISEGVGTNEKLFF.

V is TRBV14 and J is TRBJ1-6, with a tentative D call TRBD1 (5 bases). CDR3 size: 14 residues. CDR1 is SGHDN, CDR2 FVKESK, per germline. Trimming shortened V by 6 bases and J by 4 bases, and 10 bases separated the two germline ends. CDR3 protein: CASRPDSYNSPLHF. The CDR3, as DNA: TGTGCCAGCAGACCCGACAGTTATAATTCACCCCTCCACTTT.

This rearrangement joins TRBV19 to TRBJ2-1, with 12 bases that match TRBD2. There are 16 residues in the CDR3. Germline V CDR1 and CDR2: LNHDA, SQIVND (reference sequence). After removal of 3 bases from V and 10 bases from J, the junction contained 10 bases not matched to a gene. CDR3: CASSIPSGRALGEQFF. In DNA form, the CDR3 reads TGTGCCAGTAGTATCCCTAGCGGGAGGGCCCTCGGGGAGCAGTTCTTC.

This clone was detected only once. The rearrangement links TRBV5-4 to TRBJ2-7; D is uncertain. Between the trimmed V and J ends, which lost 0 bases and 1 base, there was a span of 5 bases. The length of the CDR3 is 13 residues. CDR1 and CDR2 (germline): SGHNT, YYREEE (reference sequence). This CDR3 reads CASSLGISYEQYF. As DNA, the CDR3 is TGTGCCAGCAGCTTGGGGATTTCCTACGAGCAGTACTTC.

This clone was detected only once. The chain joins TRBV9 to TRBJ2-1; 9 bases align to TRBD2. V trimming: 2 bases; J trimming: 7 bases; junction bases outside the gene matches: 7. Looked up from germline, CDR1 is SGDLS and CDR2 is YYNGEE. This CDR3 is 15 amino acids long. CDR3 sequence (DNA): TGTGCCAGCAGCGTGTCGCTAGCGGGGAGTAATGAGCAGTTCTTC. Encoded protein: CASSVSLAGSNEQFF.

The genes are TRBV6-5 and TRBJ2-2; D gene ambiguous. There are 16 residues in the CDR3. The V gene's germline CDR1 is MNHEY and CDR2 SVGAGI. The ends were cut back, 4 bases at V and 4 bases at J, with 16 bases in the middle. CDR3 region: CASSFRHSRPTGELFF. The CDR3 DNA is TGTGCCAGCAGTTTTCGACACTCCAGACCCACCGGGGAGCTGTTTTTT.

Worth noting for this clone: A far larger clone differs by one base, so this is likely a read error. This CDR3 is also generated by other DNA sequences in the sample. V is TRBV28 and J is TRBJ2-7; 7 bases map to TRBD1. The CDR3 is 13 amino acids. Germline CDR1 is MDHEN and CDR2 is SYDVKM. The CDR3, as DNA: TGTGCCAGCAGTTTAATCAGGGGGTACGAGCAATACTTC. It translates to CASSLIRGYEQYF.

This clone was counted a few times. The CDR3: CASPSGYMNTGELFF. The DNA for the CDR3 is TGTGCCTCCCCGTCAGGGTACATGAACACCGGGGAGCTGTTTTTT. The chain employs TRBV30 and TRBJ2-2; TRBD1 might be the D (5 bases). Germline CDR1 is GTSNPN and CDR2 is SVGIG (reference sequence). Deletions cut 7 bases from V and 1 base from J, with 16 bases between. The CDR3 is 15 residues long. Filled out from reference TRBV30 and TRBJ2-2, the complete variable domain reads SQTIHQWPATLVQPVGSPLSLECTVEGTSNPNLYWYRQAAGRGLQLLFYSVGIGQISSEVPQNLSASRPQDRQFILSSKKLLLSDSGFYLCASPSGYMNTGELFFGEGSRLTVL.

The chain recombines TRBV5-3 with TRBJ1-2; TRBD1 matches at 7 bases. TRBV5-3 is an ORF; its function is uncertain. With V trimmed by 3 bases and J by 8 bases, 13 bases remained unmatched. CDR3 length: 15 amino acids. The CDR3 bases are TGTGCCAGAAGCTATCTGACAGGGCTTACGAAAGGCTACACCTTC. It is translated as CARSYLTGLTKGYTF.

This clone has just a few counts. Sequence at one end of the junction differs from germline and may be a read error. This sequence joins TRBV7-7 and TRBJ2-7; D unresolved. Germline CDR1 reads SSHAT; CDR2 reads FNYEAQ (reference sequence). This CDR3 has 13 amino acids. The CDR3 spells CASSVDSRTEQYF. DNA of the CDR3: TGTGCTAGCAGCGTAGATTCTAGGACGGAGCAGTACTTC.

The rearrangement joins TRBV6-1 to TRBJ1-2, with D possibly matching TRBD1 (5 bases). The CDR3 is 12 residues long. The V end was cut by 4 bases, the J end by 8 bases, with 11 bases between. Germline lookup yields CDR1 MNHNS and CDR2 SASEGT. The CDR3, as DNA: TGTGCCAGCAGTGCAGGGTATCGCGGCTACACCTTC. Protein product: CASSAGYRGYTF.

As to this clone: This sample includes further DNA sequences coding for the same CDR3. This sequence joins TRBV11-2 and TRBJ2-5, with D tentatively TRBD2 (6 bases). Germline loops: CDR1 SGHAT, CDR2 FQNNGV. The V end lost 1 base, the J end lost 2 bases, and 8 bases lay between the germline ends. The CDR3 sequence is 14 residues long. The CDR3 DNA reads as TGTGCCAGCAGCTTAGGGACTAAACAAGAGACCCAGTACTTC. Translating gives CASSLGTKQETQYF.